Below, one TCR beta chain is given with its context. Its specificity is not known. Related graft donors supplied nonmyeloablative bone marrow transplants, and mixed chimerism was transient. CD4+CD25+CD127- Tregs, CD4+CD25- non-Tregs, CD4 and CD8 cells were sorted. The sample originates from a study of Tregs in tolerant kidney transplant recipients. Points from the study as a whole: Activated donor B cell expansion appeared to reveal the most relevant donor-specific TCRbeta repertoire.

This table comes from immunoSEQ multiplex PCR, and its TCRdb copy is limited to in-frame clones, with some not included. The sample yields 95,000 or so clones, roughly 93% seen once. This material consisted of CD4+ T cells from blood (PBMCs), taken 12 months after the transplant. The sequence derives from a human patient who received a combined kidney and bone marrow transplant. T cells may partly derive from the graft donor.

CDR3 sequence (DNA): TGTGCCACGCGACTAGCGGGTAACTACAATGAGCAGTTCTTC. It codes for CATRLAGNYNEQFF. V is TRBV6-1 and J is TRBJ2-1, with TRBD2 matching over 10 bases. The germline V gene has CDR1 MNHNS and CDR2 SASEGT. J was trimmed by 3 bases and V by 10 bases; bases with no gene match: 6. The CDR3 is made up of 14 amino acids.